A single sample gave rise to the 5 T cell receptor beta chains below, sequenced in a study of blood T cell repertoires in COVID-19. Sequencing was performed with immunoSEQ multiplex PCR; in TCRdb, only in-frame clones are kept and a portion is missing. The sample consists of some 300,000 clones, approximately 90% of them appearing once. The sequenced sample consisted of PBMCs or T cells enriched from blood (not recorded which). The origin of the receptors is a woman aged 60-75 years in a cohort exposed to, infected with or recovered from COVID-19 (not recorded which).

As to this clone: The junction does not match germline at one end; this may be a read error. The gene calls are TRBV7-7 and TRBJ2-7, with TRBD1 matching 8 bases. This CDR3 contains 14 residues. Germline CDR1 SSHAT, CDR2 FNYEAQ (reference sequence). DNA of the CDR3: TGTGCTAGCAGCGCAGACAGGGGTTCCTACGAGCAGTACTTC. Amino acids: CASSADRGSYEQYF.

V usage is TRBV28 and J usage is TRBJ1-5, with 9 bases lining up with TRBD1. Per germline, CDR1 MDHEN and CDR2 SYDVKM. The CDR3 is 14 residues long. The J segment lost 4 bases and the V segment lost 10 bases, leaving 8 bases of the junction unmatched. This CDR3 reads CATRMTGGNQPQHF. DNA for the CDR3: TGTGCCACCAGAATGACAGGGGGTAATCAGCCCCAGCATTTT.

CDR3 sequence (DNA): TGCGCCAGCGGGGGGGCTAGCGCCACAGATACGCAGTATTTT. Its protein is CASGGASATDTQYF. The rearrangement uses TRBV10-2 and TRBJ2-3; the D gene is possibly TRBD2 (7 bases). CDR3 length: 14 amino acids. Germline V gives CDR1 WSHSY, CDR2 SAAADI. Trimming removed 8 bases from V and 2 bases from J, with 14 bases in between.

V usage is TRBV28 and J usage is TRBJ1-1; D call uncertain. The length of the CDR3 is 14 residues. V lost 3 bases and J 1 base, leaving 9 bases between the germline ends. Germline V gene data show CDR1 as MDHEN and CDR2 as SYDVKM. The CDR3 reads CASSLTRKNTEAFF. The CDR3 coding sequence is TGTGCCAGCAGTTTGACACGGAAGAACACTGAAGCTTTCTTT.

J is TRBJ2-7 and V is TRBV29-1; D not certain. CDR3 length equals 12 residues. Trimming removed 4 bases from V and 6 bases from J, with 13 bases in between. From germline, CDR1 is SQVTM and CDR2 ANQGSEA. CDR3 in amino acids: CSVGLDGREQYF. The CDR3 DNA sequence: TGCAGCGTTGGACTCGACGGTCGCGAGCAGTACTTC.